One TCR beta chain is described in this entry. The data derive from a study of technical replicates of blood from a handful of donors. Germline values: CDR1 SGHRS, CDR2 YFSETQ. V was trimmed by 5 bases and J by 3 bases, leaving 18 bases between them. The CDR3 spans 15 residues. TCRdb's copy holds only in-frame clones and misses some; the assay was immunoSEQ multiplex PCR. The sample has tens of thousands of clones, roughly 91% seen once. This chain links TRBV5-1 with TRBJ2-7; no clear D. The clonotype originates from a human donor in good health. Some clones in this sample may be carry-over from other donors' samples. The sequenced material came from PBMCs. This CDR3 is CASSFSLQTDYEQYF. DNA for the CDR3: TGCGCCAGCAGTTTTAGCCTACAAACGGACTACGAGCAGTACTTC. The whole variable domain, remainder taken from reference TRBV5-1 and TRBJ2-7, is KAGVTQTPRYLIKTRGQQVTLSCSPISGHRSVSWYQQTPGQGLQFLFEYFSETQRNKGNFPGRFSGRQFSNSRSEMNVSTLELGDSALYLCASSFSLQTDYEQYFGPGTRLTVT.